The present TCR beta chain was sequenced within a study of blood T cells in healthy people across ages. V lost 4 bases, J lost 6 bases, and 10 bases lay in between. This CDR3 is 12 amino acids long. The V gene's germline CDR1 is DFQATT and CDR2 SNEGSKA (reference sequence). This clonotype came up a few times. A second about 7 to 11 cycle PCR used barcoded and J-beta primers. MiXCR, applied by TCRdb to the 5' RACE reads, yields one record per CDR3 protein. The sample records 1.5 million to 2 million distinct CDR3 sequences, under 30% being singletons. Specimen: blood. The TCR originated in a woman younger than 45 in good health. The J gene is TRBJ2-1, the V gene TRBV20-1; D is unclear. This CDR3 is CSAKMGGNEQFF. The CDR3 coding sequence is TGCAGTGCTAAGATGGGCGGCAATGAGCAGTTCTTC.